This T cell receptor beta chain was captured by sequencing in a study of blood T cells in healthy people across ages. Germline lookup yields CDR1 LGHDT and CDR2 YNNKEL (reference sequence). The CDR3 runs to 14 residues. The V gene lost 0 bases and the J gene lost 4 bases, with 9 bases spanning the gap. A second PCR of roughly 7 to 11 cycles used a sample-barcoded 5' primer and a J-beta primer mix. One entry per CDR3 protein, called by TCRdb with MiXCR from the 5' RACE reads. The repertoire holds 910,000 or so distinct CDR3 sequences, with roughly 47% as singletons. J is TRBJ1-2 and V is TRBV3-1, with D unresolved. Sequenced sample: blood. The receptor's source is a woman aged 60-75 years in good health. CDR3 DNA: TGTGCCAGCAGCCAAGATGAGGATGCCTATGGCTACACCTTC. This sequence encodes CASSQDEDAYGYTF.